Given below is one T cell receptor (beta chain) in context. Its target antigen remains unknown. It has no much larger one-base neighbor in the sample; base qualities were not kept. The data were obtained in a study of shared clonotypes between healthy human individuals (dated by TCRdb to the early 2020s). Turning to the overall study: The cohort included three men and two women between 18 and 49 years of age. Per donor, leukapheresis produced somewhere between about 0.94 and 9.5 billion PBMCs. Per donor, three plates each were used for CD4 naive and CD4 memory, two for CD8 naive, and one for CD8 memory. To increase sequencing depth and limit assay-specific biases, different laboratories used diverse techniques to prepare libraries and sequence TCR repertoires. To estimate repertoire size and how much clonotype sharing occurs between individuals, the study deeply sequenced the blood TCR repertoires of about five healthy adults. General conclusions and limits of the study: Even with the large sequencing depth, rarefaction of the sorted-subset datasets indicated that sequencing was incomplete. About 5% of naive CD4, more than 3% of naive CD8, around 2.3% of memory CD4, and around 0.4% of memory CD8 clonotypes were shared across four donors. Naive subsets generally had larger estimated clonotype richness than memory subsets did. Compared with non-shared clonotypes, the clonotypes found in all four sorted-subset donors had higher generation probabilities. Pairwise subsampling led to the expectation that sequencing depth would affect the degree of clonotype sharing among donors. Sampling was restricted to blood, and TCR repertoires in tissue are likely to differ from TCR repertoires in blood. Because the study included a small number of donors, the genetic and exposure-history diversity represented was limited.

The CDR3 goes from the cysteine to the phenylalanine over 13 residues. Kept here is only the CDR3 DNA, which spans 39 bases and is read in frame from base 1. Relative to germline, V is 5 bases shorter and J is 9 bases shorter, with 17 bases between their ends. From a lookup of the germline V gene (reference sequence), CDR1 and CDR2 are GTSNPN and SVGIG. Using the deep immunoSEQ assay, multiplex PCR amplified TCR CDR3 regions from genomic DNA. For each cell subset, the extracted genomic DNA was distributed evenly across all wells of several immunoSEQ 96-well plates, and each plate served as one replicate. For sorted subsets, each replicate PCR was loaded with about 200 ng genomic DNA, equivalent to 32,000 or so T cell genomes. Purified libraries were quantified with a Qubit 3.0 fluorometer, sized on a Bioanalyzer 2100, and re-quantified with the KAPA Library Quantification kit. Every immunoSEQ 96-well plate was sequenced on a dedicated single-read 150-cycle Illumina NextSeq 550 flow cell. The source study handled its data this way. Because the immunoSEQ output held only junctional sequences and lacked quality scores, the filtering could not match the filtering applied to full-length reads. Sequences were annotated with PyIR, a Python wrapper for IgBLAST v1.9, and V/J genes and CDR3 were assigned using IMGT germline references. Reads were filtered out if the reads had weak V/J assignments (E-value above 1e-6), no CDR3, stop codons, out-of-frame junctions, or ambiguous translated residues. V3J clonotypes were defined by identical inferred V gene, J gene, and CDR3 amino acid sequence. Percentage overlap between repertoires was calculated by dividing the number of shared unique clonotypes by the size of the smaller repertoire. Richness of each repertoire was evaluated using RTK rarefaction, the Chao1 estimator, and Recon v2.1 estimates of unobserved clonotypes. Generation probabilities were computed with OLGA for all TCRbeta clonotypes obtained by the gDNA method from a few donors. What TCRdb holds here is the immuneACCESS table cut down to in-frame rearrangements. Part of the clones is not present; checked against another copy, under half of the missing clones reflect an unresolved V gene, and the others are unexplained. V and J calls and clone size are given by that table; D and trimming were obtained from the DNA. The sample table lists about 2.5 million clones, roughly 92% of them with a count of one. Around 0.35% of the sample lies in the top ten.

Healthy HIV-negative adults with no recently reported acute infections or vaccinations were included as donors. Every donor was a Caucasian adult residing in Nashville, Tennessee, USA. CD4+ T cells were enriched by magnetic negative selection, after which naive cells were positively selected on CD45RA and the negative fraction was taken as the memory subset. After blood collection by leukapheresis, PBMCs were isolated using Ficoll-Histopaque density gradient centrifugation and then cryopreserved in the vapor phase of liquid nitrogen. Purity and quantity of every magnetically sorted T cell population were checked by analytical flow cytometry. Each sorted fraction had its genomic DNA isolated and then quantified by UV absorbance on a Nanodrop 2000c.

The TCR originated in a man younger than 30 in good health. Some clones in this sample may be carry-over from other donors' samples. The sequenced sample consisted of naive CD4+ T cells from PBMCs. The cell subset or site label, as the study defines it: CD45RA+ positively selected. The sequence is built from TRBV30 and TRBJ1-5; the D gene is possibly TRBD1, with 5 bases matching. The DNA sequence is TGTGCCTGGGCGGGGGAATTAACGTCGCCCCAGCATTTT. This codes for CAWAGELTSPQHF.